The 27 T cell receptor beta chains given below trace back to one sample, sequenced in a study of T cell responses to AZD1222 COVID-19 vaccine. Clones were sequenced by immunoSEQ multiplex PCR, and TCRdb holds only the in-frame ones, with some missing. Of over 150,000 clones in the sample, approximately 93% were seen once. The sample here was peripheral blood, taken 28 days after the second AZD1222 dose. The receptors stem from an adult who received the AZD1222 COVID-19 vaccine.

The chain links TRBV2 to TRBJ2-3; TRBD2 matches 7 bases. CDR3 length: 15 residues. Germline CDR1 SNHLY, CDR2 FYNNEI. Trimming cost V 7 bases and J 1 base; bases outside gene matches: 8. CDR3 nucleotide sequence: TGTGCCAGCATCATCCTGGGAGGGGGCACAGATACGCAGTATTTT. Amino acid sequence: CASIILGGGTDTQYF.

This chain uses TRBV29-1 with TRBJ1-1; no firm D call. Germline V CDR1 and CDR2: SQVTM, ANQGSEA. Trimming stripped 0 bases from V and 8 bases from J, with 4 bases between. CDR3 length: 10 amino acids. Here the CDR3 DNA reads TGCAGCGTTGAAGAGGGGGAAGCTTTCTTT. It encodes CSVEEGEAFF.

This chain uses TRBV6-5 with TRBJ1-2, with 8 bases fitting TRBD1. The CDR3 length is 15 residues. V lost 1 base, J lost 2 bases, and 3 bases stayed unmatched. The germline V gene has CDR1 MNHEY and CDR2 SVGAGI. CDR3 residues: CASSYLQGANYGYTF. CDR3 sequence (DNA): TGTGCCAGCAGTTACTTGCAGGGGGCAAACTATGGCTACACCTTC.

CDR3 region: CASSIMGNTGELFF. CDR3 DNA: TGTGCCAGTAGTATAATGGGGAACACCGGGGAGCTGTTTTTT. The genes are TRBV19 and TRBJ2-2, with no clear D. Trimming shortened V by 2 bases and J by 1 base, and 5 bases separated the two germline ends. CDR1 is LNHDA, CDR2 SQIVND, per germline (reference sequence). The CDR3 runs to 14 residues. Full variable domain (missing parts from reference TRBV19 and TRBJ2-2): DGGITQSPKYLFRKEGQNVTLSCEQNLNHDAMYWYRQDPGQGLRLIYYSQIVNDFQKGDIAEGYSVSREKKESFPLTVTSAQKNPTAFYLCASSIMGNTGELFFGEGSRLTVL.

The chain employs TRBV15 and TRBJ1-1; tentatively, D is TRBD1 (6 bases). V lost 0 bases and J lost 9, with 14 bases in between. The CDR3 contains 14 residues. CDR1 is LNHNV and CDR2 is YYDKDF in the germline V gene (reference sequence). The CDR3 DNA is TGTGCCACCAGCAGAGACTCACAGGGAATTAAAGCTTTCTTT. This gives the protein CATSRDSQGIKAFF.

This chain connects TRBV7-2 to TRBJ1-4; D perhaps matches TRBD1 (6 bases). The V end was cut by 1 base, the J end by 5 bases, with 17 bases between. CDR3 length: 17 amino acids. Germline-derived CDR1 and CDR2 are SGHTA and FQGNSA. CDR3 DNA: TGTGCCAGCAGCTTAGGTCTCACAGGAGGGGGGAATGAAAAACTGTTTTTT. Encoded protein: CASSLGLTGGGNEKLFF.

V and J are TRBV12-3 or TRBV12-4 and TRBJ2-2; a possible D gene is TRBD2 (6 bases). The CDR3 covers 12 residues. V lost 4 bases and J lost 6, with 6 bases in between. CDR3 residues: CASSSGAGELFF. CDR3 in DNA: TGTGCCAGCAGTTCGGGGGCCGGGGAGCTGTTTTTT.

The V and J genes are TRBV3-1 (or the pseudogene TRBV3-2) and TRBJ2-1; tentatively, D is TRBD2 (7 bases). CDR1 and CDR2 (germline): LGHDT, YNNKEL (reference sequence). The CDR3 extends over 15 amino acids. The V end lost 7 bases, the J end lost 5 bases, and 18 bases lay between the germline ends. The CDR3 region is CASMGGGSSHNEQFF. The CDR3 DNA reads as TGTGCCAGCATGGGGGGCGGGAGTAGCCACAATGAGCAGTTCTTC.

This CDR3 reads CASSRTGSNEKLFF. CDR3 bases: TGTGCCAGCAGCCGGACAGGCTCGAATGAAAAACTGTTTTTT. The chain employs TRBV7-6 and TRBJ1-4; 7 positions match TRBD1. The CDR3 has 14 residues. J was trimmed by 5 bases and V by 5 bases; bases with no gene match: 5. Per the germline V gene, CDR1 is SGHVS and CDR2 is FNYEAQ.

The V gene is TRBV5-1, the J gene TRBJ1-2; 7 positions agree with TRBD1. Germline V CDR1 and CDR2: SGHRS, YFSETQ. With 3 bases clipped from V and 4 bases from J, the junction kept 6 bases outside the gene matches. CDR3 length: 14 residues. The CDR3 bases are TGCGCCAGCAGCTCAGGGGGTCTCGGCTATGGCTACACCTTC. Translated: CASSSGGLGYGYTF.

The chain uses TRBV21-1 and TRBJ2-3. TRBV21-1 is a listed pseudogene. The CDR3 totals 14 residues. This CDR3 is CASSTGFFTDTQYF. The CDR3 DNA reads TGTGCCAGCAGCACGGGCTTCTTCACAGATACGCAGTATTTT.

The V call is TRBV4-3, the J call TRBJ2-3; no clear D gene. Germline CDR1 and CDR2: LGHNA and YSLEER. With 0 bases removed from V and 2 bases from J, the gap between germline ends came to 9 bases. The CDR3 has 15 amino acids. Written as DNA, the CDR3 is TGCGCCAGCAGCCAAGATTTGTGGGACACAGATACGCAGTATTTT. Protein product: CASSQDLWDTDTQYF.

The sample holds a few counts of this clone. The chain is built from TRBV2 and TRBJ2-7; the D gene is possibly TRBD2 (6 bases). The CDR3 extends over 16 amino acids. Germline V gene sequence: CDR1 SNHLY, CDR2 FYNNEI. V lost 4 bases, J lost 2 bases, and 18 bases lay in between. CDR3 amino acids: CASSGSGLIRTYEQYF. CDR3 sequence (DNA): TGTGCCAGCAGTGGTAGCGGACTCATTCGTACCTACGAGCAGTACTTC.

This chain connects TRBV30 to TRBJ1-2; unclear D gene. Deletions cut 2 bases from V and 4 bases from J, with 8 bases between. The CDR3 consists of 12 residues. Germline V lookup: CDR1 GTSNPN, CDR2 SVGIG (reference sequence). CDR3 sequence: CAWSSGSYGYTF. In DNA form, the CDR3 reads TGTGCCTGGAGTTCCGGGAGCTATGGCTACACCTTC.

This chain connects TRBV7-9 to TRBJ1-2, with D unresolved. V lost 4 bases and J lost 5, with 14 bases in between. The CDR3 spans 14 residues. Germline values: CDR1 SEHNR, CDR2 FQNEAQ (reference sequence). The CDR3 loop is CASSSREPPYGYTF. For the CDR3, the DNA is TGTGCCAGCAGCTCCCGGGAACCACCGTATGGCTACACCTTC. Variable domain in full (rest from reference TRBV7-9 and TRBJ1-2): DTGVSQNPRHKITKRGQNVTFRCDPISEHNRLYWYRQTLGQGPEFLTYFQNEAQLEKSRLLSDRFSAERPKGSFSTLEIQRTEQGDSAMYLCASSSREPPYGYTFGSGTRLTVV.

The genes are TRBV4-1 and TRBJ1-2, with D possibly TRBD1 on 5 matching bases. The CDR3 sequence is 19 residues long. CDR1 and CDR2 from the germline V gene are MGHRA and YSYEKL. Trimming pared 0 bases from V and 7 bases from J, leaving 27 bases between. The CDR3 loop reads CASSQDVSDSLTFKGGYTF. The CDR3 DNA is TGCGCCAGCAGCCAAGATGTTAGCGACAGTCTGACCTTTAAAGGTGGCTACACCTTC.

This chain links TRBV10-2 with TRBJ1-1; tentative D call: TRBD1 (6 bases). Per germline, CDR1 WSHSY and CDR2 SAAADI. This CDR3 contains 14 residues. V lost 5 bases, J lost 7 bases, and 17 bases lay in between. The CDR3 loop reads CASSIRTGTFEAFF. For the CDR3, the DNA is TGCGCCAGCAGTATTCGAACCGGGACATTTGAAGCTTTCTTT.

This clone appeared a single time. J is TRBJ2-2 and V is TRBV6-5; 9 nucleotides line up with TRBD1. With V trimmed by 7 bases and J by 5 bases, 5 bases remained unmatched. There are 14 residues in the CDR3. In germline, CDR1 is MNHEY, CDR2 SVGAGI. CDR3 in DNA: TGTGCCAGCACCGGGACAGGGTCGACCGGGGAGCTGTTTTTT. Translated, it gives CASTGTGSTGELFF.

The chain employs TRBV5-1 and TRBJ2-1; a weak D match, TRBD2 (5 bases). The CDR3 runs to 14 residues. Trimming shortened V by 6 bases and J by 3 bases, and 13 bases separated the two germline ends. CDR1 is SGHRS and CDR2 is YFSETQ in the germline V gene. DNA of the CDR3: TGCGCCAGCAATCTCGAGGGTGGCTACAATGAGCAGTTCTTC. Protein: CASNLEGGYNEQFF.

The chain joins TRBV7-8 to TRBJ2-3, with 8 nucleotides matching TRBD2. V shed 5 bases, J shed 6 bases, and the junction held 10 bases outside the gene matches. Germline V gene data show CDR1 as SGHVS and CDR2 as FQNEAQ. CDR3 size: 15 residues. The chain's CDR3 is CASSPRAGGPDTQYF. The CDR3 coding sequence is TGTGCCAGCAGCCCACGGGCGGGGGGTCCCGATACGCAGTATTTT.

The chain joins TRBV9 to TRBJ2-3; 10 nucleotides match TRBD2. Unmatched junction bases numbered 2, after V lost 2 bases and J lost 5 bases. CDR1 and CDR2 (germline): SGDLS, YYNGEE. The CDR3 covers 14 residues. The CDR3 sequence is CASSVRLAGDTQYF. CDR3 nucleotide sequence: TGTGCCAGCAGCGTTAGACTAGCGGGAGATACGCAGTATTTT.

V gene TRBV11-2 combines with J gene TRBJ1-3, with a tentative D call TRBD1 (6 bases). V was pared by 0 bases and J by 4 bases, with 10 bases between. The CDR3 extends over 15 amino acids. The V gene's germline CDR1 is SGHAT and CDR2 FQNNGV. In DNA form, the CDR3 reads TGTGCCAGCAGCTTAGAGGGGACATTCGGAAACACCATATATTTT. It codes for CASSLEGTFGNTIYF. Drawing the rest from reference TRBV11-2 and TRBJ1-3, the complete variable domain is EAGVAQSPRYKIIEKRQSVAFWCNPISGHATLYWYQQILGQGPKLLIQFQNNGVVDDSQLPKDRFSAERLKGVDSTLKIQPAKLEDSAVYLCASSLEGTFGNTIYFGEGSWLTVV.

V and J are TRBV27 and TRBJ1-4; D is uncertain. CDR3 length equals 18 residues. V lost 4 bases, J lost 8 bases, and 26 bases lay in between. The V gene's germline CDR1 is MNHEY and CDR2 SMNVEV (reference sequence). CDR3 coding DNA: TGTGCCAGCAGTTCGACTCCGGGATATTATCCTTCAAGGGAAAAACTGTTTTTT. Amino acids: CASSSTPGYYPSREKLFF.

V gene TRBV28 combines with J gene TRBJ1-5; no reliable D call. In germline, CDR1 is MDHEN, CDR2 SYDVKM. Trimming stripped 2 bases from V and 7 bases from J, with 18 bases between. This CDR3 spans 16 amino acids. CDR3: CASSLSGGGVRQPQHF. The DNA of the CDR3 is TGTGCCAGCAGTTTAAGTGGAGGCGGGGTAAGGCAGCCCCAGCATTTT.

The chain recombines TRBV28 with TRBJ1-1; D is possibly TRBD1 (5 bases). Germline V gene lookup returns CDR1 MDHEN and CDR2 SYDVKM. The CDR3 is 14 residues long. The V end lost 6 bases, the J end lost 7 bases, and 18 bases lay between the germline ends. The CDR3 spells CASSGSGGAFEAFF. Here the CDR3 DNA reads TGTGCCAGCAGCGGCTCGGGAGGGGCGTTTGAAGCTTTCTTT. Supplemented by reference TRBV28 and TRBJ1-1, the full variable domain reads DVKVTQSSRYLVKRTGEKVFLECVQDMDHENMFWYRQDPGLGLRLIYFSYDVKMKEKGDIPEGYSVSREKKERFSLILESASTNQTSMYLCASSGSGGAFEAFFGQGTRLTVV.

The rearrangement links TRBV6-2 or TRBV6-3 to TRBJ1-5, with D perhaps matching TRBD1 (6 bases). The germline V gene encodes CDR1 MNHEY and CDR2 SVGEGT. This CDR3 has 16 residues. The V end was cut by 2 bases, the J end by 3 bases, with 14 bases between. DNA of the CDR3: TGTGCCAGCAGTTACCGGCGGGGGGCAGCCAATCAGCCCCAGCATTTT. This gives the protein CASSYRRGAANQPQHF.

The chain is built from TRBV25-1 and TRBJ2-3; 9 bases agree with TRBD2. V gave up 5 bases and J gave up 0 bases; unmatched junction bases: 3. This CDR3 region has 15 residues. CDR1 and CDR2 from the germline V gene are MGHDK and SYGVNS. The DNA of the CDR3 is TGTGCCAGCAGTATTGGGACTAGCAGCACAGATACGCAGTATTTT. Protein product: CASSIGTSSTDTQYF.